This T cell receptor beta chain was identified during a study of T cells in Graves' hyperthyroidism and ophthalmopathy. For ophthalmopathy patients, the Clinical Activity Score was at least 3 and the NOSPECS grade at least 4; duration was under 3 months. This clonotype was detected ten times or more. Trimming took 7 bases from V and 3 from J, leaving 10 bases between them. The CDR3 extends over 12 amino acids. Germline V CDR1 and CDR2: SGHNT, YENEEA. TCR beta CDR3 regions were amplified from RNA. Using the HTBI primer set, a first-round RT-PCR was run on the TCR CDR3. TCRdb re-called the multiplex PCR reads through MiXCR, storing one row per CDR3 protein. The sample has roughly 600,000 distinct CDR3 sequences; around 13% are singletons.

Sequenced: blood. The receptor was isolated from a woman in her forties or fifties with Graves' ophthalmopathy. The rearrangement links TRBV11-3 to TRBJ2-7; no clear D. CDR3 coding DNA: TGTGCCAGCACCGGACGAAACTACGAGCAGTACTTC. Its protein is CASTGRNYEQYF.